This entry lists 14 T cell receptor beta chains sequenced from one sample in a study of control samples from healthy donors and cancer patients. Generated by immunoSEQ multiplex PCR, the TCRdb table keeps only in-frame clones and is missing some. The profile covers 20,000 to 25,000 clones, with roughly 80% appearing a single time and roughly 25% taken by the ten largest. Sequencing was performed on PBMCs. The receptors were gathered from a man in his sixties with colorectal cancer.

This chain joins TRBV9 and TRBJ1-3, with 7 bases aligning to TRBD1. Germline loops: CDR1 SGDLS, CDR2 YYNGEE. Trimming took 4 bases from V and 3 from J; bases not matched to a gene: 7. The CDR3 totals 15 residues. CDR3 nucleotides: TGTGCCAGCAGCCTTGGGACAGTGCATGGAAACACCATATATTTT. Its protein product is CASSLGTVHGNTIYF.

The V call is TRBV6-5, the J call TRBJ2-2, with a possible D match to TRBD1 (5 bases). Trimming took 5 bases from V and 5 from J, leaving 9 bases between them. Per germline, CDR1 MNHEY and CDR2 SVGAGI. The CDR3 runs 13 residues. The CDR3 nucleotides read TGTGCCAGCAGTAACAGGAAAACCGGGGAGCTGTTTTTT. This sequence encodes CASSNRKTGELFF.

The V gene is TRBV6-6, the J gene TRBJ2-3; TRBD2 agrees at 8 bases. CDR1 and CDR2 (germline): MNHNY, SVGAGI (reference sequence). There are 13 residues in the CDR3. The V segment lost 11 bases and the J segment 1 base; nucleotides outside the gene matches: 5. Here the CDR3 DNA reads TGTGCCGGCCGGGGGGGCGGCACAGATACGCAGTATTTT. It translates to CAGRGGGTDTQYF.

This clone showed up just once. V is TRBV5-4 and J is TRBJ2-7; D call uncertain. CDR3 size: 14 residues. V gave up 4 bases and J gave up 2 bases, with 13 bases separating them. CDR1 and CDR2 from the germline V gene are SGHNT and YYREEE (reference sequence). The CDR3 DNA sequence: TGTGCCAGCAGCCGGGCGCCCCCGGCCTACGAGCAGTACGTC. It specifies CASSRAPPAYEQYV.

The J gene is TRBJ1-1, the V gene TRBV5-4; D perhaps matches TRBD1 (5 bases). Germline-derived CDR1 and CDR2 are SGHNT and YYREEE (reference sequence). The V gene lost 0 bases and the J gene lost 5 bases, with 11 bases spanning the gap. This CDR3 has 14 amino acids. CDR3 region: CASSLDWGRTEAFF. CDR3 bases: TGTGCCAGCAGCTTGGACTGGGGGAGGACTGAAGCTTTCTTT. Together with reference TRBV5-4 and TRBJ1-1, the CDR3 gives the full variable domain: ETGVTQSPTHLIKTRGQQVTLRCSSQSGHNTVSWYQQALGQGPQFIFQYYREEENGRGNFPPRFSGLQFPNYSSELNVNALELDDSALYLCASSLDWGRTEAFFGQGTRLTVV.

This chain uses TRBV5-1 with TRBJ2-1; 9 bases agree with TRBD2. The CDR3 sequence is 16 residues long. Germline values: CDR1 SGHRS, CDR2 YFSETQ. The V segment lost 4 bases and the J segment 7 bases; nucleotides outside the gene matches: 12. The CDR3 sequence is CASSPPGLASRNEQFF. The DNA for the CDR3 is TGCGCCAGCAGCCCGCCGGGACTAGCATCCCGAAATGAGCAGTTCTTC. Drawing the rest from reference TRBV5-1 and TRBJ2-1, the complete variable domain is KAGVTQTPRYLIKTRGQQVTLSCSPISGHRSVSWYQQTPGQGLQFLFEYFSETQRNKGNFPGRFSGRQFSNSRSEMNVSTLELGDSALYLCASSPPGLASRNEQFFGPGTRLTVL.

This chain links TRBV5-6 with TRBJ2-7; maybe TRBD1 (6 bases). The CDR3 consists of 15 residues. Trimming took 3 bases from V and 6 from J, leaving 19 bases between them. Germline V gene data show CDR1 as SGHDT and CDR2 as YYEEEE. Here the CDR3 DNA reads TGTGCCAGCAGCTCCCGGGGCAGGGGCAGTTCCGAGCAGTACTTC. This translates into CASSSRGRGSSEQYF.

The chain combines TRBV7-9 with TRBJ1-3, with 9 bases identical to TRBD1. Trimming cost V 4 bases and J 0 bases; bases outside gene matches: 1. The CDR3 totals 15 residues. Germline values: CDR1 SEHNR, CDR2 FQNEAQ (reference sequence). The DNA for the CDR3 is TGTGCCAGCAGCTCGGGACAGGGCTCTGGAAACACCATATATTTT. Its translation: CASSSGQGSGNTIYF.

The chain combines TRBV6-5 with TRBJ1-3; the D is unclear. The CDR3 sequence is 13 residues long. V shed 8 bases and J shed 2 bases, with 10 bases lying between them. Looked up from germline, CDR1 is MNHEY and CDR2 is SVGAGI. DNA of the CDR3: TGTGCCAGCGCTATAGGGACTGGAAACACCATATATTTT. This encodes CASAIGTGNTIYF.

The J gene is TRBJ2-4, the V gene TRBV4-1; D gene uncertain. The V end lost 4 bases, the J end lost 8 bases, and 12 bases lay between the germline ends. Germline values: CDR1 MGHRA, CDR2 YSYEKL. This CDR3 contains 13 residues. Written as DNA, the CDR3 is TGCGCCAGCAGCCCGAATCTTAGGGACATTCAGTACTTC. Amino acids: CASSPNLRDIQYF.

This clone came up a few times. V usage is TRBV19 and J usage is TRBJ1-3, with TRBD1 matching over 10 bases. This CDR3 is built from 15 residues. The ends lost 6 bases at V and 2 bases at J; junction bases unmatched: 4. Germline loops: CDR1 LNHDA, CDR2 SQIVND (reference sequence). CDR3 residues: CASSRDRGPGNTIYF. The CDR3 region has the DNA TGTGCCAGTAGCCGTGACAGGGGGCCTGGAAACACCATATATTTT.

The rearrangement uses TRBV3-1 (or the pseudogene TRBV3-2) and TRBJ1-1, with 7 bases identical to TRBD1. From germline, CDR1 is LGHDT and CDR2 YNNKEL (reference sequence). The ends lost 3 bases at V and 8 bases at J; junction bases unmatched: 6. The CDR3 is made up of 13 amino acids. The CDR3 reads CASSQGRGAEAFF. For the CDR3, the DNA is TGTGCCAGCAGCCAGGGCAGGGGGGCAGAAGCTTTCTTT.

CDR3 amino acids: CAWRGQSNSPLHF. The CDR3, as DNA: TGTGCCTGGAGGGGACAGTCAAATTCACCCCTCCACTTT. The chain carries TRBV30 and TRBJ1-6, with TRBD1 matching 7 bases. Germline V gene lookup returns CDR1 GTSNPN and CDR2 SVGIG (reference sequence). V lost 3 bases and J lost 7; bases outside the gene matches: 3. This CDR3 has 13 residues.

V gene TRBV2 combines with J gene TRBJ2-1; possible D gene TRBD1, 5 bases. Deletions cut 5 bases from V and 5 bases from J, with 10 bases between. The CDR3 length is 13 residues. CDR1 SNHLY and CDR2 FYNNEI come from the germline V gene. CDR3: CASSSSRDNEQFF. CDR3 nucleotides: TGTGCCAGCAGTTCCTCCAGGGACAATGAGCAGTTCTTC.